These 9 T cell receptor beta chains share one sample of origin, sequenced in a study of OX40 agonist ivuxolimab in advanced cancers. Clones were sequenced by immunoSEQ multiplex PCR, and TCRdb holds only the in-frame ones, with some missing. This sample has 35,000 to 50,000 clones, with about 94% found just once. The sequencing here drew on CD4+ or CD8+ T cells sorted from blood, taken in a trial of the OX40 agonist ivuxolimab. The receptors shown here come from an adult with an advanced solid tumor such as melanoma, head and neck, liver or kidney cancer.

In the case of this clone: This likely came from a read error, as a far larger clone is one base away. The genes are TRBV5-5 and TRBJ2-7; 12 bases are shared with TRBD2. Germline values: CDR1 SGHKS, CDR2 YYEKEE (reference sequence). The ends lost 3 bases at V and 5 bases at J; junction bases unmatched: 6. This CDR3 has 15 residues. CDR3 loop: CASSSSGLAGHEQYF. As DNA, the CDR3 is TGTGCCAGCAGCTCGTCAGGACTAGCGGGACACGAGCAGTACTTC.

This rearrangement joins TRBV10-3 to TRBJ1-1; D gene ambiguous. Germline V gene data show CDR1 as ENHRY and CDR2 as SYGVKD. The CDR3 totals 15 residues. Trimming stripped 6 bases from V and 0 bases from J, with 14 bases between. DNA of the CDR3: TGTGCCATCAGACCGGGCACTACGGTGAACACTGAAGCTTTCTTT. Protein product: CAIRPGTTVNTEAFF.

The chain recombines TRBV4-1 with TRBJ1-2; the match to TRBD1 covers 7 bases. The length of the CDR3 is 14 residues. The germline CDR1 and CDR2 sequences are MGHRA and YSYEKL. The junction had 4 bases not matched to a gene; V was cut back by 2 bases and J by 4 bases. The CDR3, as DNA: TGCGCCAGCAGCCAACCAGGGGGGGGCTATGGCTACACCTTC. Amino acids: CASSQPGGGYGYTF.

V usage is TRBV28 and J usage is TRBJ2-7, with D tentatively TRBD1 (6 bases). V dropped 2 bases and J dropped 7 bases, with 18 bases sitting between them. CDR3 size: 15 residues. Germline values: CDR1 MDHEN, CDR2 SYDVKM. CDR3: CASSLQGSPSMEQYF. The DNA of the CDR3 is TGTGCCAGCAGTTTACAGGGGTCGCCCTCCATGGAGCAGTACTTC.

The chain employs TRBV7-2 and TRBJ2-1, with D unclear. Deletions cut 3 bases from V and 9 bases from J, with 12 bases between. The CDR3 has 13 residues. Germline CDR1 and CDR2: SGHTA and FQGNSA. The CDR3 loop reads CASSLSRFFEQFF. Here the CDR3 DNA reads TGTGCCAGCAGCTTGAGCCGCTTTTTTGAGCAGTTCTTC.

This sequence joins TRBV4-1 and TRBJ2-7, with a possible D match to TRBD2 (5 bases). The V gene's germline CDR1 is MGHRA and CDR2 YSYEKL. Trimming removed 1 base from V and 3 bases from J, with 13 bases in between. The CDR3 extends over 15 amino acids. CDR3 residues: CASSQGPGGGYEQYF. CDR3 coding DNA: TGCGCCAGCAGCCAAGGACCCGGCGGAGGCTACGAGCAGTACTTC.

This chain links TRBV28 with TRBJ2-3; 9 bases fit TRBD1. The junction had 17 bases not matched to a gene; V was cut back by 2 bases and J by 5 bases. The CDR3 extends over 19 amino acids. Germline CDR1 is MDHEN and CDR2 is SYDVKM. The CDR3, as DNA: TGTGCCAGCAGTTTAAACAGGGGGCGCCTAACGGGACGGGAAGATACGCAGTATTTT. It specifies CASSLNRGRLTGREDTQYF.

The chain links TRBV29-1 to TRBJ1-2; weak D call: TRBD1 (6 bases). The CDR3 consists of 15 residues. Per germline, CDR1 SQVTM and CDR2 ANQGSEA. The V end was cut by 1 base, the J end by 5 bases, with 17 bases between. The CDR3 region has the DNA TGCAGCGTTGAAGCAGGGGCCGCCGAATATTATGGCTACACCTTC. This codes for CSVEAGAAEYYGYTF.

The rearrangement joins TRBV7-8 to TRBJ2-7, with D tentatively TRBD1 (6 bases). V gave up 0 bases and J gave up 6 bases, with 15 bases separating them. This CDR3 has 15 residues. Germline V gene lookup returns CDR1 SGHVS and CDR2 FQNEAQ. CDR3 DNA sequence: TGTGCCAGCAGCTTAGCTGGACAGCCTGGGGGCGAGCAGTACTTC. Translated, it gives CASSLAGQPGGEQYF.